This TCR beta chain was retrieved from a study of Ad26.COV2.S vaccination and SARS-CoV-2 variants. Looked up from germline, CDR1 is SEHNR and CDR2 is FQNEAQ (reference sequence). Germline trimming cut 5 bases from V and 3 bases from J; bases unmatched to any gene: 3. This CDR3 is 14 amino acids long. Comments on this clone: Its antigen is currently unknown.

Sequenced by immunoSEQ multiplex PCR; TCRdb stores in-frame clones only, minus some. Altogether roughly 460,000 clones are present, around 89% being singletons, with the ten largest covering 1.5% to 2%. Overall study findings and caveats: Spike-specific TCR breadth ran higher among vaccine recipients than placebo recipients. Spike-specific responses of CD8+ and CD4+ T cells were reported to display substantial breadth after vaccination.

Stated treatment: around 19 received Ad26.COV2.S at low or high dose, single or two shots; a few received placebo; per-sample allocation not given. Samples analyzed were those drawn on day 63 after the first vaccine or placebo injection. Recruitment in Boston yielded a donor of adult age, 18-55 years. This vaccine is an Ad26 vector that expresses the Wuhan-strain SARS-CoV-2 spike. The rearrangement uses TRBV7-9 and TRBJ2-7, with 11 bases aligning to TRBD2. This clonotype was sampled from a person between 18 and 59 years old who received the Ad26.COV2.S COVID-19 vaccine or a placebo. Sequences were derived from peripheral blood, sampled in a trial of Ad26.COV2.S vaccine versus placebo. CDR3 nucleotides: TGTGCCAGCAGCCCTCTAGCGGGGGGCTACGAGCAGTACTTC. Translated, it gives CASSPLAGGYEQYF.